These 24 T cell receptor beta chains were all obtained from the same sample, sequenced in a study of a mutant IDH1 vaccine in newly diagnosed glioma. Specified time point: baseline, week 1 (first vaccination visit). The sample's treatment: pre-vaccination baseline after standard-of-care therapy. The data were produced by immunoSEQ multiplex PCR, yet TCRdb's version contains in-frame clones alone and is incomplete. The sample carries tens of thousands of clones, 70% to 90% recorded once. The sequencing here drew on PBMCs, taken from a glioma patient treated with radiotherapy, temozolomide or both. The source is a middle-aged man with glioma.

The J gene is TRBJ1-1, the V gene TRBV19; D may be TRBD1 (5 bases). The V end lost 3 bases, the J end lost 1 base, and 9 bases lay between the germline ends. CDR1 and CDR2 (germline): LNHDA, SQIVND (reference sequence). This CDR3 has 14 amino acids. CDR3 sequence: CASSIGASNTEAFF. The CDR3 bases are TGTGCCAGTAGTATCGGGGCCTCGAACACTGAAGCTTTCTTT. Together with reference TRBV19 and TRBJ1-1, the CDR3 gives the full variable domain: DGGITQSPKYLFRKEGQNVTLSCEQNLNHDAMYWYRQDPGQGLRLIYYSQIVNDFQKGDIAEGYSVSREKKESFPLTVTSAQKNPTAFYLCASSIGASNTEAFFGQGTRLTVV.

The chain uses TRBV20-1 and TRBJ2-1; no firm D call. The CDR3 is 11 residues long. V shed 6 bases and J shed 8 bases, with 11 bases lying between them. CDR1 and CDR2 (germline): DFQATT, SNEGSKA (reference sequence). The CDR3 protein is CSALDGDEQFF. The CDR3 bases are TGCAGTGCCCTAGACGGCGATGAGCAGTTCTTC.

The V gene is TRBV10-3, the J gene TRBJ1-1, with 8 bases identical to TRBD1. The trim removed 4 bases at V and 4 bases at J, leaving 5 bases unmatched. The germline gives CDR1 ENHRY, CDR2 SYGVKD. The CDR3 spans 14 residues. In DNA form, the CDR3 reads TGTGCCATCAGTGTAAACAGGGGGAGCACTGAAGCTTTCTTT. Its protein is CAISVNRGSTEAFF.

This chain uses TRBV18 with TRBJ1-4, with a weak D call TRBD1 (6 bases). The CDR3 totals 16 residues. Germline CDR1 KGHSH, CDR2 LQKENI. Trimming took 2 bases from V and 5 from J, leaving 15 bases between them. As DNA, the CDR3 is TGTGCCAGCTCACCATCGGGCTGGACAGAGAATGAAAAACTGTTTTTT. Translating gives CASSPSGWTENEKLFF.

The chain has TRBV10-1 and TRBJ2-1; D may correspond to TRBD1 or TRBD2 (5 bases each). Germline assignment: CDR1 WNHNN and CDR2 SYGVQD (reference sequence). The CDR3 sequence is 14 residues long. V was clipped by 7 bases and J by 7 bases, with 17 bases between them. The CDR3 DNA reads as TGCGCCAGCAAACGGGGCGGTTGGGGGAATGAGCAGTTCTTC. Translating gives CASKRGGWGNEQFF.

The chain couples TRBV5-1 to TRBJ1-2, with D uncertain. Germline loops: CDR1 SGHRS, CDR2 YFSETQ. V lost 0 bases, J lost 3 bases, and 18 bases lay in between. The CDR3 runs to 17 residues. The CDR3 loop reads CASSLGSGVTEHYGYTF. CDR3 nucleotides: TGCGCCAGCAGCTTGGGATCTGGGGTCACAGAACACTATGGCTACACCTTC.

The table lists this clone with a count of one. The CDR3 protein is CSVTRGQSQRNEQFF. DNA of the CDR3: TGCAGCGTCACCAGGGGACAGTCCCAACGCAATGAGCAGTTCTTC. The V and J genes are TRBV29-1 and TRBJ2-1; TRBD1 aligns across 7 bases. The CDR3 has 15 residues. V trimming: 6 bases; J trimming: 6 bases; junction bases outside the gene matches: 14. Germline CDR1 reads SQVTM; CDR2 reads ANQGSEA.

The genes are TRBV11-2 and TRBJ2-7; no reliable D call. V was trimmed by 5 bases and J by 5 bases, leaving 25 bases between them. The CDR3 runs 17 residues. Germline loops: CDR1 SGHAT, CDR2 FQNNGV. Written as DNA, the CDR3 is TGTGCCAGCAGCCCGGCCAAGGGTCTAAAAAACTCGGACGAGCAGTACTTC. Translated, it gives CASSPAKGLKNSDEQYF.

The rearrangement uses TRBV7-3 and TRBJ2-6, with D tentatively TRBD2 (5 bases). Trimming pared 5 bases from V and 4 bases from J, leaving 9 bases between. In germline, CDR1 is SGHTA, CDR2 FQGTGA. The CDR3 runs to 14 residues. CDR3 in DNA: TGTGCCAGCAGCCCCCTAGCAGGGGCCAACGTCCTGACTTTC. Translation gives CASSPLAGANVLTF.

The genes are TRBV5-8 and TRBJ1-2, with TRBD1 as a possible D gene (6 bases). Trimming stripped 4 bases from V and 0 bases from J, with 16 bases between. The germline gives CDR1 SGHTS, CDR2 YDEGEE. CDR3 length: 16 amino acids. The CDR3 sequence is CASSPQGRGANYGYTF. CDR3 DNA sequence: TGTGCCAGCAGCCCACAGGGTAGGGGAGCTAACTATGGCTACACCTTC.

This chain joins TRBV20-1 and TRBJ2-5; TRBD2 is a possible D gene (5 bases). This CDR3 is built from 11 residues. The V end lost 4 bases, the J end lost 5 bases, and 8 bases lay between the germline ends. Germline V CDR1 and CDR2: DFQATT, SNEGSKA (reference sequence). Here the CDR3 DNA reads TGCAGTGCTACGGGATCTGAGACCCAGTACTTC. Its protein is CSATGSETQYF.

This chain links TRBV7-9 with TRBJ2-2; 9 nucleotides agree with TRBD1. Germline trimming cut 5 bases from V and 5 bases from J; bases unmatched to any gene: 12. Germline CDR1 is SEHNR and CDR2 is FQNEAQ (reference sequence). This CDR3 is built from 17 residues. Here the CDR3 reads CASSPLTGQGRTGELFF. CDR3 in DNA: TGTGCCAGCAGCCCCTTGACGGGACAGGGAAGGACCGGGGAGCTGTTTTTT.

The CDR3 DNA is TGTGCTAGTGGCTCCTCCGGGACAGGGTTAGCAAAGACTGAAGCTTTCTTT. Translation: CASGSSGTGLAKTEAFF. V gene TRBV12-5 combines with J gene TRBJ1-1; TRBD1 aligns across 9 bases. Germline V gene lookup returns CDR1 LGHNT and CDR2 FRNRAP. The CDR3 has 17 residues. V lost 6 bases and J lost 5; bases outside the gene matches: 16. The entire variable domain, with the rest obtained from reference TRBV12-5 and TRBJ1-1, is as follows: DARVTQTPRHKVTEMGQEVTMRCQPILGHNTVFWYRQTMMQGLELLAYFRNRAPLDDSGMPKDRFSAEMPDATLATLKIQPSEPRDSAVYFCASGSSGTGLAKTEAFFGQGTRLTVV.

This rearrangement joins TRBV5-1 to TRBJ2-3, with a possible D match to TRBD1 (5 bases). Germline values: CDR1 SGHRS, CDR2 YFSETQ. The CDR3 spans 14 residues. V shed 1 base and J shed 6 bases, with 12 bases lying between them. The CDR3, as DNA: TGCGCCAGCAGCTTGCACCCCGCAGGGGATACGCAGTATTTT. Protein product: CASSLHPAGDTQYF.

This rearrangement joins TRBV2 to TRBJ2-5; 7 bases agree with TRBD1. CDR3 length: 12 residues. The germline V gene encodes CDR1 SNHLY and CDR2 FYNNEI. The V gene end was trimmed by 10 bases and the J gene end by 4 bases; junction bases not matched to a gene: 6. CDR3 nucleotides: TGTGCCACCGCAGGGGGACGAGAGACCCAGTACTTC. Its protein is CATAGGRETQYF.

This clone occurred a few times. The V call is TRBV19, the J call TRBJ1-1; D is perhaps TRBD1 (6 bases). CDR1 and CDR2 (germline): LNHDA, SQIVND (reference sequence). The CDR3 is made up of 14 amino acids. Trimming shortened V by 3 bases and J by 5 bases, and 13 bases separated the two germline ends. CDR3 loop: CASSIVGGGTEAFF. In nucleotides, the CDR3 is TGTGCCAGTAGTATTGTTGGAGGGGGGACTGAAGCTTTCTTT.

The chain recombines TRBV18 with TRBJ2-2, with D maybe TRBD1 (6 bases). The CDR3 has 16 amino acids. Germline CDR1 reads KGHSH; CDR2 reads LQKENI. V lost 6 bases, J lost 1 base, and 15 bases lay in between. CDR3 bases: TGTGCCAGCTCTGCTAGACAGGCCCTGAACACCGGGGAGCTGTTTTTT. It specifies CASSARQALNTGELFF.

The chain employs TRBV19 and TRBJ2-5; 8 nucleotides align to TRBD1. The CDR3 is 13 amino acids. Germline V CDR1 and CDR2: LNHDA, SQIVND (reference sequence). The junction had 3 bases not matched to a gene; V was cut back by 4 bases and J by 5 bases. The CDR3 sequence: CASSKTGAETQYF. The CDR3 DNA follows: TGTGCCAGTAGTAAGACAGGGGCCGAGACCCAGTACTTC.

V and J are TRBV13 and TRBJ2-7, with TRBD2 matching over 10 bases. This CDR3 has 15 amino acids. The V segment lost 4 bases and the J segment 3 bases; nucleotides outside the gene matches: 6. The germline V gene has CDR1 PRHDT and CDR2 FYEKMQ (reference sequence). CDR3 protein: CASSSPGLADYEQYF. For the CDR3, the DNA is TGTGCCAGCAGCTCCCCAGGACTAGCGGACTACGAGCAGTACTTC.

The sample holds one count of this clone. The chain is built from TRBV18 and TRBJ2-3, with TRBD1 identical over 7 bases. Germline CDR1 reads KGHSH; CDR2 reads LQKENI. V was pared by 4 bases and J by 5 bases, with 6 bases of the junction left unmatched. This CDR3 is 14 amino acids long. CDR3 sequence: CASSQTGFGDTQYF. The CDR3 DNA follows: TGTGCCAGCTCACAGACAGGGTTTGGAGATACGCAGTATTTT.

The chain combines TRBV7-9 with TRBJ1-2; D perhaps matches TRBD1 (6 bases). Trimming shortened V by 2 bases and J by 2 bases, and 12 bases separated the two germline ends. This CDR3 is 15 amino acids long. The germline V gene encodes CDR1 SEHNR and CDR2 FQNEAQ (reference sequence). In DNA form, the CDR3 reads TGTGCCAGCAGCTTAATTGGGCAGGGGAACTATGGCTACACCTTC. Encoded protein: CASSLIGQGNYGYTF.

This sequence joins TRBV6-4 and TRBJ2-3; D gene ambiguous. CDR1 is MRHNA, CDR2 SNTAGT, per germline. Trimming removed 6 bases at V and 0 bases at J, with 13 bases between. The CDR3 extends over 15 amino acids. In DNA form, the CDR3 reads TGTGCCAGCAGCCCGCGCGGCTCTAGCACAGATACGCAGTATTTT. Its translation: CASSPRGSSTDTQYF.

J is TRBJ1-2 and V is TRBV4-1; 9 bases are shared with TRBD1. Germline CDR1 and CDR2: MGHRA and YSYEKL. This CDR3 is built from 16 residues. J was trimmed by 3 bases and V by 2 bases; bases with no gene match: 7. CDR3 nucleotides: TGCGCCAGCAGCCAACCCCCGGGACAGGGAGACTATGGCTACACCTTC. As protein: CASSQPPGQGDYGYTF.

This chain joins TRBV9 and TRBJ2-6; D may correspond to TRBD1 or TRBD2 (6 bases each). The CDR3 extends over 18 amino acids. Germline lookup yields CDR1 SGDLS and CDR2 YYNGEE. Trimming cost V 1 base and J 0 bases, with 14 bases left between them. The CDR3 nucleotides read TGTGCCAGCAGCGTAAGGTGGGGGCGGGACTCTGGGGCCAACGTCCTGACTTTC. Its translation: CASSVRWGRDSGANVLTF. The whole variable domain, filled in from reference TRBV9 and TRBJ2-6, reads DSGVTQTPKHLITATGQRVTLRCSPRSGDLSVYWYQQSLDQGLQFLIQYYNGEERAKGNILERFSAQQFPDLHSELNLSSLELGDSALYFCASSVRWGRDSGANVLTFGAGSRLTVL.